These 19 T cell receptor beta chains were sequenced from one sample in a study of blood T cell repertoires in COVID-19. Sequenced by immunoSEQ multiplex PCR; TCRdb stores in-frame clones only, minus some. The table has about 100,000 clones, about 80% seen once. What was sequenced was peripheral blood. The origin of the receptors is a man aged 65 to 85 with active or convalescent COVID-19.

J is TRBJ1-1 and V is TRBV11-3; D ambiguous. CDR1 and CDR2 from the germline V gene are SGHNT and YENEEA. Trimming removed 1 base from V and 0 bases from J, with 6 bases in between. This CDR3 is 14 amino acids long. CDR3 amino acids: CASSLGGLNTEAFF. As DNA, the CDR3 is TGTGCCAGCAGCTTAGGAGGTTTGAACACTGAAGCTTTCTTT.

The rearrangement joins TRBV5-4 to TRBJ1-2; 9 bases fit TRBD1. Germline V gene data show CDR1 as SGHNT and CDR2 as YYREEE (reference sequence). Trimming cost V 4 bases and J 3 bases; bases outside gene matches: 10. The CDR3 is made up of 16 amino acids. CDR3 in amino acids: CASSTISDRGYYGYTF. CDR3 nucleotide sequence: TGTGCCAGCAGCACTATTTCGGACAGGGGATACTATGGCTACACCTTC.

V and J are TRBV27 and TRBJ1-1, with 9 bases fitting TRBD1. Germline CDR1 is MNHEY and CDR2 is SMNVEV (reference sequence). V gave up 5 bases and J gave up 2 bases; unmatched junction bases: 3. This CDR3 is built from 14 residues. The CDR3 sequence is CASSPGQGNTEAFF. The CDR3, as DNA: TGTGCCAGCAGTCCGGGACAGGGTAACACTGAAGCTTTCTTT.

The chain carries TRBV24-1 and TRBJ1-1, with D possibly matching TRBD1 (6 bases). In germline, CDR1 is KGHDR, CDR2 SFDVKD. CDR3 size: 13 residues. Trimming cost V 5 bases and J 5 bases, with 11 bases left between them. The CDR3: CATSGGGGTEAFF. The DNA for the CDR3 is TGTGCCACCAGTGGGGGGGGCGGGACTGAAGCTTTCTTT.

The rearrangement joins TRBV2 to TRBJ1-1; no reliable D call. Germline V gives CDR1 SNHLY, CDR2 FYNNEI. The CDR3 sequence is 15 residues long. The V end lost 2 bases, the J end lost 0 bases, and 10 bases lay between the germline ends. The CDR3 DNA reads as TGTGCCAGCAGTGAAAGCACGGTTATGAACACTGAAGCTTTCTTT. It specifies CASSESTVMNTEAFF.

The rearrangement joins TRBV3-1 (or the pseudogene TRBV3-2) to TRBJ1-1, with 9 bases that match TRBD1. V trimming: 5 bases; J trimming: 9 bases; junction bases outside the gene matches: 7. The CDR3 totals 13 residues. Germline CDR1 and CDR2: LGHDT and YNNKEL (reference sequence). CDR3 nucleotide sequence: TGTGCCAGCAGCGGGGACAGGGTGGGGAAAGCTTTCTTT. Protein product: CASSGDRVGKAFF.

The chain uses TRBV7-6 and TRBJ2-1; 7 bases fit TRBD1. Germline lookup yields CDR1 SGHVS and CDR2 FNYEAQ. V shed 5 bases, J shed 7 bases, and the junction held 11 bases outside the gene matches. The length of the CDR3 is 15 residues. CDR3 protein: CASSLRGQLGNEQFF. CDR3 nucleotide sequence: TGTGCCAGCAGCCTTAGGGGACAGCTGGGGAATGAGCAGTTCTTC.

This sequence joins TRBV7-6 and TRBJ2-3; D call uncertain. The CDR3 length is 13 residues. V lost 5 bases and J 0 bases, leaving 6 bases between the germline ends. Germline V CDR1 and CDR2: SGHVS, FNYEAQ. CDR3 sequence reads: CASSLISTDTQYF. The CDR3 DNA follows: TGTGCCAGCAGCCTTATTAGCACAGATACGCAGTATTTT.

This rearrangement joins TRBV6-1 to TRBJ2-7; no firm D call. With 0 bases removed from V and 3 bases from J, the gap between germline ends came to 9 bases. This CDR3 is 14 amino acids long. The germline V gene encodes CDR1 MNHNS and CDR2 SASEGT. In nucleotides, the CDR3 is TGTGCCAGCAGTGAAGCCGCAGATGGCTACGAGCAGTACTTC. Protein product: CASSEAADGYEQYF.

The CDR3, as DNA: TGTGCCAGCAGTTCCCCGGACAGGAACAATGAAAAACTGTTTTTT. This encodes CASSSPDRNNEKLFF. The chain joins TRBV28 to TRBJ1-4, with 7 bases fitting TRBD1. This CDR3 comprises 15 residues. The ends lost 4 bases at V and 5 bases at J; junction bases unmatched: 7. Germline V CDR1 and CDR2: MDHEN, SYDVKM.

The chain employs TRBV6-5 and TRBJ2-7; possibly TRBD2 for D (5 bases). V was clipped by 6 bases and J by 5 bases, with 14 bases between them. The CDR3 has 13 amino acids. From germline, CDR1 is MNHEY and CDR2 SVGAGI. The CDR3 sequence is CASSRGGYHEQYF. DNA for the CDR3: TGTGCCAGCAGCCGTGGCGGGTACCACGAGCAGTACTTC.

CDR3 nucleotide sequence: TGTGCCAGTAGTCTGTTAGCGGGGGGCGGATCAGATACGCAGTATTTT. It specifies CASSLLAGGGSDTQYF. This chain uses TRBV19 with TRBJ2-3; TRBD2 matches 10 bases. The CDR3 contains 16 residues. V gave up 5 bases and J gave up 4 bases; unmatched junction bases: 9. In germline, CDR1 is LNHDA, CDR2 SQIVND (reference sequence).

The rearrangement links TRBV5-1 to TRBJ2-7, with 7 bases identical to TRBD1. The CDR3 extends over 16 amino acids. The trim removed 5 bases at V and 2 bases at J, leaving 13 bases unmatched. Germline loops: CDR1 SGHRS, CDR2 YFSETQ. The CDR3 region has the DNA TGCGCCAGCAGTCTCACTGGACAGGCCCTACCCTACGAGCAGTACTTC. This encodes CASSLTGQALPYEQYF. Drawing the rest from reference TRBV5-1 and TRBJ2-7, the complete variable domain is KAGVTQTPRYLIKTRGQQVTLSCSPISGHRSVSWYQQTPGQGLQFLFEYFSETQRNKGNFPGRFSGRQFSNSRSEMNVSTLELGDSALYLCASSLTGQALPYEQYFGPGTRLTVT.

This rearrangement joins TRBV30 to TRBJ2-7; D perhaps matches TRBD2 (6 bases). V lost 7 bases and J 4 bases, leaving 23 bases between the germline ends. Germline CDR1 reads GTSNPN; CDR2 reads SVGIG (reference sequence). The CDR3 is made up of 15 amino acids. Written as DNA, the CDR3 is TGTGCCTCCACCCCGGTGGCGGGAAGGAGGTACGAGCAGTACTTC. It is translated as CASTPVAGRRYEQYF.

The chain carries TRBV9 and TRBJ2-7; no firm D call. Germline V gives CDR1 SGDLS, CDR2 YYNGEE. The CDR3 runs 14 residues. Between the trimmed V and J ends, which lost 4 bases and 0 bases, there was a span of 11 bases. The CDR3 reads CASSPTGGSYEQYF. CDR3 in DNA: TGTGCCAGCAGCCCAACGGGTGGCTCCTACGAGCAGTACTTC.

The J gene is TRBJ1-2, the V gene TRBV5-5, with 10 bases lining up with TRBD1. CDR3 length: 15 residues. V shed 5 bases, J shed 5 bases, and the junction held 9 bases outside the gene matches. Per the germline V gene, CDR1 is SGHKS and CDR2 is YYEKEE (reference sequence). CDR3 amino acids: CASRLPGQGVYGYTF. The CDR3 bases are TGTGCCAGCAGACTCCCCGGACAGGGGGTATATGGCTACACCTTC.

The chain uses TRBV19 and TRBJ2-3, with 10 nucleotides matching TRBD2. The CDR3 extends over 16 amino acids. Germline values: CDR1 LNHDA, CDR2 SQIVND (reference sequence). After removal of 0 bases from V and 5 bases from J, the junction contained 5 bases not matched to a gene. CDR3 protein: CASSIDLAGVVDTQYF. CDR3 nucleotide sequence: TGTGCCAGTAGTATAGATCTAGCGGGAGTCGTAGATACGCAGTATTTT.

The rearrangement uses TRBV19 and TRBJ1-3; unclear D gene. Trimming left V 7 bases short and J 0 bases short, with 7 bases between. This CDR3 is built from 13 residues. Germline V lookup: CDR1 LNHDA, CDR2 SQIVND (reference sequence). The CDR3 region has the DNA TGTGCCAGTATCATGAGCTCTGGAAACACCATATATTTT. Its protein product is CASIMSSGNTIYF.

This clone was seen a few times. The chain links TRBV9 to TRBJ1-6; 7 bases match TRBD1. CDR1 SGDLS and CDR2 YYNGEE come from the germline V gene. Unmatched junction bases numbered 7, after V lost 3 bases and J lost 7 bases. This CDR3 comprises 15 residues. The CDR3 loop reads CASSGTGRGNSPLHF. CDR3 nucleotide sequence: TGTGCCAGCAGCGGGACAGGCAGAGGGAATTCACCCCTCCACTTT. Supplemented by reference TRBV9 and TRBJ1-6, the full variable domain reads DSGVTQTPKHLITATGQRVTLRCSPRSGDLSVYWYQQSLDQGLQFLIQYYNGEERAKGNILERFSAQQFPDLHSELNLSSLELGDSALYFCASSGTGRGNSPLHFGNGTRLTVT.